The 8 T cell receptor beta chains below come from one sample, sequenced in a study of T cell changes during pregnancy in multiple sclerosis. Profiling relied on immunoSEQ multiplex PCR, and the TCRdb table lists in-frame clones only, not all of them. The profile shows some 70,000 clones, about 90% of them singletons. Sample: peripheral blood, taken in the second trimester of pregnancy. These receptors were taken from a female donor with multiple sclerosis, enrolled in a pregnancy study.

This sequence joins TRBV13 and TRBJ1-2; 10 bases are shared with TRBD1. Germline CDR1 reads PRHDT; CDR2 reads FYEKMQ (reference sequence). CDR3 length: 14 amino acids. With 6 bases clipped from V and 11 bases from J, the junction kept 12 bases outside the gene matches. CDR3 coding DNA: TGTGCCAGCAGAATTAGACAGGGGGCGAGTATTTACACCTTC. Translating it yields CASRIRQGASIYTF. Full variable domain (remainder filled in from reference TRBV13 and TRBJ1-2): AAGVIQSPRHLIKEKRETATLKCYPIPRHDTVYWYQQGPGQDPQFLISFYEKMQSDKGSIPDRFSAQQFSDYHSELNMSSLELGDSALYFCASRIRQGASIYTFGSGTRLTVV.

J is TRBJ2-4 and V is TRBV2; D remains ambiguous. V lost 6 bases and J 0 bases, leaving 6 bases between the germline ends. Germline V lookup: CDR1 SNHLY, CDR2 FYNNEI. This CDR3 region has 13 residues. CDR3 amino acids: CASSQLAKNIQYF. CDR3 bases: TGTGCCAGCAGCCAGTTAGCCAAAAACATTCAGTACTTC.

The chain carries TRBV4-1 and TRBJ1-6; D is undetermined. Trimming took off 0 bases at V and 4 bases at J, with 10 bases between the two ends. Germline values: CDR1 MGHRA, CDR2 YSYEKL. This CDR3 has 16 amino acids. The CDR3: CASSQERTAYNSPLHF. The CDR3 DNA sequence: TGCGCCAGCAGCCAAGAGAGAACAGCTTATAATTCACCCCTCCACTTT.

This sequence joins TRBV2 and TRBJ2-1; D ambiguous. This CDR3 is 13 amino acids long. V gave up 1 base and J gave up 3 bases, with 4 bases separating them. The germline CDR1 and CDR2 sequences are SNHLY and FYNNEI. The CDR3 bases are TGTGCCAGCAGTGAAGGCTACTACAATGAGCAGTTCTTC. It is translated as CASSEGYYNEQFF.

The chain has TRBV10-3 and TRBJ2-7, with D maybe TRBD2 (6 bases). This CDR3 is 15 amino acids long. Deletions cut 4 bases from V and 0 bases from J, with 13 bases between. Looked up from germline, CDR1 is ENHRY and CDR2 is SYGVKD. CDR3 coding DNA: TGTGCCATCAGTGCGAGGGACGGGAGCTCCTACGAGCAGTACTTC. Protein sequence: CAISARDGSSYEQYF.

This clone was found once. The V call is TRBV6-5, the J call TRBJ1-1; tentatively, D is TRBD1 (6 bases). The CDR3 is made up of 15 amino acids. Germline V gene lookup returns CDR1 MNHEY and CDR2 SVGAGI. The V end was cut by 6 bases, the J end by 1 base, with 15 bases between. CDR3 amino acids: CASSRPGTTNTEAFF. CDR3 nucleotides: TGTGCCAGCAGCAGACCCGGGACAACGAACACTGAAGCTTTCTTT.

The chain couples TRBV18 to TRBJ2-7; D gene uncertain. Trimming removed 2 bases from V and 2 bases from J, with 7 bases in between. This CDR3 is 13 amino acids long. CDR1 is KGHSH and CDR2 is LQKENI in the germline V gene. DNA of the CDR3: TGTGCCAGCTCACCAGACTCGACCTACGAGCAGTACTTC. The encoded protein is CASSPDSTYEQYF. Drawing the rest from reference TRBV18 and TRBJ2-7, the complete variable domain is NAGVMQNPRHLVRRRGQEARLRCSPMKGHSHVYWYRQLPEEGLKFMVYLQKENIIDESGMPKERFSAEFPKEGPSILRIQQVVRGDSAAYFCASSPDSTYEQYFGPGTRLTVT.

This sequence joins TRBV11-2 and TRBJ2-2; TRBD1 matches at 8 bases. The germline CDR1 and CDR2 sequences are SGHAT and FQNNGV. This CDR3 contains 16 residues. V lost 5 bases and J lost 4; bases outside the gene matches: 9. The CDR3 nucleotides read TGTGCCAGCAGCACGAGAAACAGGGGGGTCACCGGGGAGCTGTTTTTT. Its protein is CASSTRNRGVTGELFF.